A selection of T cell receptor beta chains follows, all from one sample in a study of cytotoxic CD8 clonotypes in ibrutinib-treated CLL. Produced via immunoSEQ multiplex PCR; TCRdb's table is partial and in-frame only. The sample has tens of thousands of clones, approximately 80% seen once; the top ten hold roughly 7.5%. The source material was PBMCs, sampled at disease progression, from a patient treated with ibrutinib. The receptors here all came from a human donor with chronic lymphocytic leukemia. Each CDR3 is given with its conserved first and last residue. A D gene is named only where the DNA matches it firmly.

V	J	D	CDR3	DNA
TRBV5-1	TRBJ1-2	-	CASSLSLGLVYGYTF	TGCGCCAGCAGCTTGTCGTTGGGGTTGGTGTATGGCTACACCTTC
TRBV9	TRBJ2-7	-	CASSVGINSYEQYF	TGTGCCAGCAGCGTAGGTATCAACTCCTACGAGCAGTACTTC
TRBV5-1	TRBJ2-2	TRBD1	CASSLVHRGWENTGELFF	TGCGCCAGCAGCTTGGTACACAGGGGATGGGAGAACACCGGGGAGCTGTTTTTT
TRBV5-4	TRBJ1-4	TRBD1	CASSWDRGGEKLFF	TGTGCCAGCAGCTGGGACAGGGGAGGGGAAAAACTGTTTTTT
TRBV27	TRBJ1-4	-	CASRLDRNNEKLFF	TGTGCCAGCCGCCTCGACAGAAATAATGAAAAACTGTTTTTT
TRBV5-6	TRBJ1-6	-	CASSLLGAQPLPLHF	TGTGCCAGCAGCTTGTTGGGGGCCCAACCCTTACCCCTCCACTTT
TRBV9	TRBJ2-3	TRBD1	CASSGSDRGPSTDTQYF	TGTGCCAGCAGCGGCTCTGACAGGGGGCCGAGCACAGATACGCAGTATTTT
TRBV5-1	TRBJ2-7	TRBD2	CASSHGLATYEQYF	TGCGCCAGCAGCCACGGACTAGCGACCTACGAGCAGTACTTC
TRBV6-5	TRBJ1-1	-	CASSPRTAWGTEAFF	TGTGCCAGCAGTCCCCGGACAGCCTGGGGCACTGAAGCTTTCTTT
TRBV30	TRBJ2-5	-	CAWRSSVLETQYF	TGTGCCTGGAGATCAAGCGTTTTGGAGACCCAGTACTTC
TRBV5-8	TRBJ1-1	-	CASSLIRLNTEAFF	TGTGCCAGCAGCTTGATTCGGTTGAACACTGAAGCTTTCTTT